The rows below give T cell receptor beta chains drawn from one sample of a study of shared clonotypes between healthy human individuals. Generated by immunoSEQ multiplex PCR, the TCRdb table keeps only in-frame clones and is missing some. The sample lists roughly 2 million clones, 85% to 95% occurring once. Material: naive CD4+ T cells sorted from blood. All receptors come from a man aged 18 to 30 in good health. Both conserved end residues are part of each CDR3. A D gene is named only where the DNA matches it firmly. Rows may omit the clone size; those that give it use once, few, many or a size class.

D,J,size,V,CDR3,DNA
TRBD2,TRBJ2-3,.,TRBV7-2,CASSLVGGGAYPDTQYF,TGTGCCAGCAGCTTAGTGGGCGGGGGGGCCTATCCAGATACGCAGTATTTT
.,TRBJ1-2,.,TRBV18,CASSPLSSGGDYGYTF,TGTGCCAGCTCACCGCTCTCCTCCGGGGGCGACTATGGCTACACCTTC
TRBD1,TRBJ2-5,.,TRBV30,CAWSQGQAQETQYF,TGTGCCTGGAGTCAAGGACAGGCCCAAGAGACCCAGTACTTC
.,TRBJ2-7,.,TRBV5-1,CASSPGPAREQYF,TGCGCCAGCAGCCCCGGACCCGCGCGAGAGCAGTACTTC
TRBD1,TRBJ2-7,.,TRBV7-9,CASSWGTGGYRSSYEQYF,TGTGCCAGCAGCTGGGGGACAGGGGGCTATAGGAGCTCCTACGAGCAGTACTTC
.,TRBJ2-7,.,TRBV4-3,CASSHKTSSYEQYF,TGCGCCAGCAGCCACAAGACTAGCTCCTACGAGCAGTACTTC
TRBD1,TRBJ2-7,once,TRBV6-5,CASSYSLTGEYEQYF,TGTGCCAGCAGTTACTCGTTGACAGGGGAATACGAGCAGTACTTC
TRBD2,TRBJ2-1,.,TRBV9,CASSASGRPHEQFF,TGTGCCAGCAGTGCTAGCGGGAGGCCCCATGAGCAGTTCTTC
.,TRBJ2-7,.,TRBV6-5,CASSYSPVDRSNEQYF,TGTGCCAGCAGTTACTCCCCCGTCGACAGGTCAAACGAGCAGTACTTC
.,TRBJ1-1,.,TRBV5-1,CASSLVGGPLTEAFF,TGCGCCAGCAGCTTGGTTGGAGGCCCCCTCACTGAAGCTTTCTTT
.,TRBJ1-5,.,TRBV19,CASRPAGDYQPQHF,TGTGCCAGTAGACCCGCGGGAGACTATCAGCCCCAGCATTTT
TRBD1,TRBJ2-2,.,TRBV2,CATRTGGLTGELFF,TGTGCCACACGGACAGGGGGTCTCACCGGGGAGCTGTTTTTT
.,TRBJ2-3,.,TRBV20-1,CSVGPADTQYF,TGCAGTGTTGGGCCGGCAGATACGCAGTATTTT
TRBD2,TRBJ2-3,.,TRBV29-1,CSVLRAGVTDTQYF,TGCAGCGTGTTGAGAGCGGGAGTAACAGATACGCAGTATTTT
TRBD1,TRBJ1-2,.,TRBV4-1,CASTPREQGARGYTF,TGCGCCAGCACCCCGAGGGAACAGGGGGCGCGCGGCTACACCTTC
TRBD1,TRBJ2-2,.,TRBV2,CASSKDRGTGELFF,TGTGCCAGCAGTAAGGACAGGGGTACCGGGGAGCTGTTTTTT
.,TRBJ2-6,few,TRBV10-3,CAISRQMLSGANVLTF,TGTGCCATCAGCCGACAGATGCTTTCTGGGGCCAACGTCCTGACTTTC
TRBD1,TRBJ1-5,many,TRBV2,CASSVGTGFNSNQPQHF,TGTGCCAGCAGTGTCGGGACAGGCTTCAATAGCAATCAGCCCCAGCATTTT
.,TRBJ2-7,.,TRBV5-1,CASSLVGIRYEQYF,TGCGCCAGCAGCTTGGTGGGGATTAGGTACGAGCAGTACTTC
.,TRBJ2-7,.,TRBV28,CASSRAGTNSYEQYF,TGTGCCAGCAGTCGAGCCGGGACAAATTCATACGAGCAGTACTTC
TRBD1,TRBJ2-2,once,TRBV11-2,CASSLGGQGVGELFF,TGTGCCAGCAGCTTAGGCGGACAGGGAGTCGGGGAGCTGTTTTTT
.,TRBJ1-2,.,TRBV18,CASSPAYGDSYGYTF,TGTGCCAGCTCACCGGCATATGGGGATTCCTATGGCTACACCTTC
.,TRBJ1-4,.,TRBV5-1,CASSSQQGVGATNEKLFF,TGCGCCAGCAGCTCCCAACAGGGCGTCGGGGCAACTAATGAAAAACTGTTTTTT
TRBD1,TRBJ2-1,.,TRBV10-3,CAISDIRDRGYNEQFF,TGTGCCATCAGCGACATCCGGGACAGGGGCTACAATGAGCAGTTCTTC
TRBD1,TRBJ2-7,.,TRBV18,CASSEGVGTGPYEQYF,TGTGCCAGCTCAGAGGGGGTCGGGACAGGGCCCTACGAGCAGTACTTC
TRBD2,TRBJ2-7,once,TRBV15,CATSRVEVRGTVDEQYF,TGTGCCACCAGCAGAGTGGAAGTGCGGGGGACGGTGGACGAGCAGTACTTC
TRBD1,TRBJ2-3,.,TRBV5-6,CASSFLQGVGTDTQYF,TGTGCCAGCAGCTTCCTACAGGGGGTTGGCACAGATACGCAGTATTTT
TRBD2,TRBJ2-1,.,TRBV29-1,CSVRQGLAGVYDEQFF,TGCAGCGTCCGCCAGGGACTAGCGGGAGTATACGATGAGCAGTTCTTC
.,TRBJ2-2,.,TRBV11-2,CASSAQGFTGELFF,TGTGCCAGCAGCGCACAGGGTTTTACCGGGGAGCTGTTTTTT
TRBD1,TRBJ1-2,once,TRBV4-2,CASSTMTGNYGYTF,TGTGCCAGCAGCACCATGACAGGGAACTATGGCTACACCTTC
.,TRBJ1-1,.,TRBV30,CAWRGGAFF,TGTGCCTGGAGAGGGGGAGCTTTCTTT
TRBD2,TRBJ2-2,.,TRBV7-9,CASSFSPLAGANTGELFF,TGTGCCAGCAGCTTTAGCCCGCTAGCGGGGGCCAACACCGGGGAGCTGTTTTTT
.,TRBJ1-2,.,TRBV9,CASSPYEFGYTF,TGTGCCAGCAGCCCGTACGAGTTTGGCTACACCTTC
TRBD1,TRBJ1-5,.,TRBV6-5,CASSRNRGAVQPQHF,TGTGCCAGCAGCCGCAACAGGGGAGCGGTTCAGCCCCAGCATTTT
.,TRBJ2-7,once,TRBV6-5,CASSYSEVREQYF,TGTGCCAGCAGTTACTCTGAGGTTCGGGAGCAGTACTTC
TRBD1,TRBJ1-3,.,TRBV11-2,CASSLDGQGARNTIYF,TGTGCCAGCAGCTTAGATGGACAGGGGGCTCGAAACACCATATATTTT
TRBD1,TRBJ1-6,.,TRBV10-1,CASSRQGNSPLHF,TGCGCCAGCAGCAGACAGGGGAACTCACCCCTCCACTTT
TRBD2,TRBJ2-4,once,TRBV10-3,CAISGASGGPKNIQYF,TGTGCCATCAGTGGGGCTAGCGGGGGCCCGAAAAACATTCAGTACTTC
.,TRBJ2-7,.,TRBV12-2,CASRLNRRRGLTYEQYF,TGTGCAAGTCGCTTAAACCGACGACGGGGACTCACCTACGAGCAGTACTTC
.,TRBJ2-5,.,TRBV5-1,CASSLAWETQYF,TGCGCCAGCAGCTTGGCATGGGAGACCCAGTACTTC
TRBD1,TRBJ1-4,once,TRBV6-6,CASTGQGVEKLFF,TGTGCCAGCACTGGACAGGGAGTTGAAAAACTGTTTTTT
.,TRBJ1-5,.,TRBV28,CASSLRDFYIGNQPQHF,TGTGCCAGCAGTTTAAGGGATTTTTACATCGGCAATCAGCCCCAGCATTTT
.,TRBJ2-7,.,TRBV11-2,CASSPDSYEQYF,TGTGCCAGCAGCCCCGACTCCTACGAGCAGTACTTC
TRBD2,TRBJ2-7,.,TRBV19,CASSILAGGSYEQYF,TGTGCCAGTAGTATACTAGCGGGAGGATCCTACGAGCAGTACTTC
TRBD2,TRBJ2-1,.,TRBV30,CAWSWGLAGRYNEQFF,TGTGCCTGGAGTTGGGGACTAGCGGGGCGCTACAATGAGCAGTTCTTC
.,TRBJ1-2,few,TRBV18,CASSPPGAGYGYTF,TGTGCCAGCTCACCACCGGGAGCTGGCTATGGCTACACCTTC
.,TRBJ1-3,.,TRBV10-1,CASSESSGAGNTIYF,TGCGCCAGCAGTGAGTCGTCAGGGGCTGGAAACACCATATATTTT
TRBD1,TRBJ1-2,once,TRBV4-1,CASSQVIVRDRASPGYTF,TGCGCCAGCAGCCAAGTAATCGTCCGGGACAGGGCCAGCCCTGGCTACACCTTC
TRBD1,TRBJ2-5,.,TRBV13,CASSSRTGSIQETQYF,TGTGCCAGCAGCTCCCGGACAGGGTCAATTCAAGAGACCCAGTACTTC
.,TRBJ2-1,.,TRBV7-8,CASSFSSGYEQFF,TGTGCCAGCAGCTTTTCGTCCGGTTATGAGCAGTTCTTC
.,TRBJ2-7,.,TRBV19,CASTPRGGTGSYEQYF,TGTGCCAGTACTCCAAGAGGCGGCACTGGATCCTACGAGCAGTACTTC
TRBD1,TRBJ1-5,.,TRBV7-2,CASSTRTGPNQPQHF,TGTGCCAGCAGCACGAGGACAGGGCCTAATCAGCCCCAGCATTTT
.,TRBJ2-1,.,TRBV5-1,CASSEGGSKGNEQFF,TGCGCCAGCAGTGAAGGGGGTTCAAAGGGTAATGAGCAGTTCTTC
.,TRBJ2-7,.,TRBV27,CASSFDGIRYEQYF,TGTGCCAGCAGTTTCGATGGAATAAGATACGAGCAGTACTTC